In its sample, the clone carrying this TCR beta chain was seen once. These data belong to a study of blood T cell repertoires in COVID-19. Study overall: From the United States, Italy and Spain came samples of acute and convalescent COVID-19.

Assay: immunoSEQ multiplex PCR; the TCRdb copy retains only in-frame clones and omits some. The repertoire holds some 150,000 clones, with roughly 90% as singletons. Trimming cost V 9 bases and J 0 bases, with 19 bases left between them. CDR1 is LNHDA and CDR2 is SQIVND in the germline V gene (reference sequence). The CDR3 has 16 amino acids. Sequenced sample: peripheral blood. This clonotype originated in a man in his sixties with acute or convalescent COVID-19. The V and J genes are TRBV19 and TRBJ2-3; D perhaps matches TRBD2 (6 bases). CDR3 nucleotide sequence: TGTGCCAGCCACCTTAGCGGTGCTCCTAGCACAGATACGCAGTATTTT. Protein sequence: CASHLSGAPSTDTQYF.